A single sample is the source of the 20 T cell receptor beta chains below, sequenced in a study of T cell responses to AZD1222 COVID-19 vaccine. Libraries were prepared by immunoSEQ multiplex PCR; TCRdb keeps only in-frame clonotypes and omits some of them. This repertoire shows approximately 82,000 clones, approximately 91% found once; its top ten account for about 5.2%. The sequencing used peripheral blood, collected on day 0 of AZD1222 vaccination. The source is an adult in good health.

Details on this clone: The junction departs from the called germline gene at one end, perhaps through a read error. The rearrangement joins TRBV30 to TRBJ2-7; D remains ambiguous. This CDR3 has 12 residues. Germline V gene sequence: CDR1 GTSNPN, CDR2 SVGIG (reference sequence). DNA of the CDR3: TGTGCCTGGAGTGTAATGGAATACGGGCAGTACTTC. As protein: CAWSVMEYGQYF.

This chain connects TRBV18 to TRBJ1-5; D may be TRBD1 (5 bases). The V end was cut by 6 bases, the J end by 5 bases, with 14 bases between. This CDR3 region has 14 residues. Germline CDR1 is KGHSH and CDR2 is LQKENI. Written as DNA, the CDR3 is TGTGCCAGCTCCCGAGGGGTATTTGATCAGCCCCAGCATTTT. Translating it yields CASSRGVFDQPQHF.

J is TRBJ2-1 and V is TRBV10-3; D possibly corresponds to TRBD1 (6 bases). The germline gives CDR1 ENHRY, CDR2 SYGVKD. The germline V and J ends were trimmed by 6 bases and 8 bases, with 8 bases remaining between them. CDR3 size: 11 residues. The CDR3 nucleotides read TGTGCCATCAGGACAGGCTATGAGCAGTTCTTC. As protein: CAIRTGYEQFF.

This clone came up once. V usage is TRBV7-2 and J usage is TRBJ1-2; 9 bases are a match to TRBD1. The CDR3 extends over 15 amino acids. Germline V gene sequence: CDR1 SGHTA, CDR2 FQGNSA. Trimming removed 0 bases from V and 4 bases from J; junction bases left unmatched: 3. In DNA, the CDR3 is TGTGCCAGCAGCTTAGCGACGGACAGGGGCTATGGCTACACCTTC. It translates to CASSLATDRGYGYTF.

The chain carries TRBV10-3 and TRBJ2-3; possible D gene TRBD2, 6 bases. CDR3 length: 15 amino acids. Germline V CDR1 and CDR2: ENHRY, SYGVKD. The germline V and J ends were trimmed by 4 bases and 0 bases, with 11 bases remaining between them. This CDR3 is CAISGTTSSTDTQYF. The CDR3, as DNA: TGTGCCATCAGTGGGACTACCTCTAGCACAGATACGCAGTATTTT.

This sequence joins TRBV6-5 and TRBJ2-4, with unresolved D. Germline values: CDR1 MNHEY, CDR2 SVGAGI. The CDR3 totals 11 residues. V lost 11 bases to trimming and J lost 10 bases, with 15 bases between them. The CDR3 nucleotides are TGTGCCGGGTCCTCCGAAAGAATTCAGTACTTC. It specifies CAGSSERIQYF.

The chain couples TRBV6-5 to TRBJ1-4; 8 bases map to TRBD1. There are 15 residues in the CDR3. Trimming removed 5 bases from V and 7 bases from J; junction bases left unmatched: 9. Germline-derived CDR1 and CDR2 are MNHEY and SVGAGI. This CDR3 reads CASSPQGAWVEKLFF. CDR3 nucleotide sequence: TGTGCCAGCAGTCCGCAGGGGGCTTGGGTTGAAAAACTGTTTTTT.

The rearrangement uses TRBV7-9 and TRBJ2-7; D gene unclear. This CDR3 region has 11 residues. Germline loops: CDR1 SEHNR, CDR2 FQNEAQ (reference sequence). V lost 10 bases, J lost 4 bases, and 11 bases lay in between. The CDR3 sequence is CANGGLYEQYF. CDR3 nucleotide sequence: TGTGCCAACGGTGGCTTGTACGAGCAGTACTTC.

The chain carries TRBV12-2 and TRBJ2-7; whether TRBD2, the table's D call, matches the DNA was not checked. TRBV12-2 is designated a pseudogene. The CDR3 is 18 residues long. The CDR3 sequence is CASRLPVSGGGRGYEQYF. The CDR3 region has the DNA TGTGCAAGTCGCCTTCCCGTGTCGGGGGGGGGAAGGGGCTACGAGCAGTACTTC.

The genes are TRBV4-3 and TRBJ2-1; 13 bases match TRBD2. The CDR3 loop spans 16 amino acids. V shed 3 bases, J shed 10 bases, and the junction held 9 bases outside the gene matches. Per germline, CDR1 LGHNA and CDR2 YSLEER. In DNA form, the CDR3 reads TGCGCCAGCAGCCAGCCCGGACTAGCGGGGGCGCGGGAGCAGTTCTTC. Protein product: CASSQPGLAGAREQFF.

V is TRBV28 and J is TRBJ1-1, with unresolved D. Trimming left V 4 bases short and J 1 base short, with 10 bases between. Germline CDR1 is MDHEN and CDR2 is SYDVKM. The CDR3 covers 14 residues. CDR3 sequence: CASSYGWANTEAFF. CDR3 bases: TGTGCCAGCAGTTACGGCTGGGCGAACACTGAAGCTTTCTTT.

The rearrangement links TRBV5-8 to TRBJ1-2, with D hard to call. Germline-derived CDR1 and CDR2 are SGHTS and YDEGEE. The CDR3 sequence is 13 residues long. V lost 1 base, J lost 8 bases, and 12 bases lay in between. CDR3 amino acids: CASSLLGSRGYTF. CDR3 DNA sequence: TGTGCCAGCAGCTTGCTCGGGTCGAGGGGCTACACCTTC.

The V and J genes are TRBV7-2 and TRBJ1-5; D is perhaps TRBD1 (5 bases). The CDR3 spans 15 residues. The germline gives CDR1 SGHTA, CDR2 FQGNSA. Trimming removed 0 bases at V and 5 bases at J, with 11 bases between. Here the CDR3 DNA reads TGTGCCAGCAGCTTAGCGGGCAGGGCCTATCAGCCCCAGCATTTT. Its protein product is CASSLAGRAYQPQHF. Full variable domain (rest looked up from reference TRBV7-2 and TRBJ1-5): GAGVSQSPSNKVTEKGKDVELRCDPISGHTALYWYRQSLGQGLEFLIYFQGNSAPDKSGLPSDRFSAERTGGSVSTLTIQRTQQEDSAVYLCASSLAGRAYQPQHFGDGTRLSIL.

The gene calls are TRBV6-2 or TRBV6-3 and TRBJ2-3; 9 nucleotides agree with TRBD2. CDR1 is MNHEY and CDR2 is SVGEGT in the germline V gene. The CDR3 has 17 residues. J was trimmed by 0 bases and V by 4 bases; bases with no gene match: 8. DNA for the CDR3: TGTGCCAGCAGTTTCGAAATAGCGGGGGCAAGCACAGATACGCAGTATTTT. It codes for CASSFEIAGASTDTQYF.

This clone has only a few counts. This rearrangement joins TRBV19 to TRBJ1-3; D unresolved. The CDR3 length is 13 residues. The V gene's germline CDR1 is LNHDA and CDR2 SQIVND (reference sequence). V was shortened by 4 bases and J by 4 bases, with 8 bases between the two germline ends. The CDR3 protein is CASSTSPGNTIYF. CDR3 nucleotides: TGTGCCAGTAGTACCTCTCCAGGAAACACCATATATTTT.

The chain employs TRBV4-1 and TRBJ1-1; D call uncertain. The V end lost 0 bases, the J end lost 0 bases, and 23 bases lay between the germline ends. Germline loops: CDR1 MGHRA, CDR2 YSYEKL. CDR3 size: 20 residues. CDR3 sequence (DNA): TGCGCCAGCAGCCAAGATCAATCCGGCCTCCGGCTGGTGATGAACACTGAAGCTTTCTTT. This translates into CASSQDQSGLRLVMNTEAFF.

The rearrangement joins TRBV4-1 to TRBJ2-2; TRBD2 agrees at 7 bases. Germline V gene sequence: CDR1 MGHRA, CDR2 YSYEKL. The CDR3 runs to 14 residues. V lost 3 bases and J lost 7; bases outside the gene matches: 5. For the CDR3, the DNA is TGCGCCAGCAGCCATCCCGGGGGGTTCGGGGAGCTGTTTTTT. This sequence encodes CASSHPGGFGELFF.

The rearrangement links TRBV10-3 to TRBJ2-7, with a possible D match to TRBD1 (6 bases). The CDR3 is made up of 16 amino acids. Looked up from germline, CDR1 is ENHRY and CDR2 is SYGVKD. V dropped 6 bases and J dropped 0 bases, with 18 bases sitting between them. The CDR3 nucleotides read TGTGCCATCAGCACCGCGGCAGGGGTAAGCTCCTACGAGCAGTACTTC. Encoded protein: CAISTAAGVSSYEQYF.

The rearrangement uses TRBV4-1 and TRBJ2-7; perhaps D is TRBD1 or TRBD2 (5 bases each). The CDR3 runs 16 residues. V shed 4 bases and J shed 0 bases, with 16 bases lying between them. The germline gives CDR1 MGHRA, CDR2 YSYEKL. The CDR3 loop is CASSLGSGTASYEQYF. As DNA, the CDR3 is TGCGCCAGCAGCCTGGGGTCCGGGACGGCCTCCTACGAGCAGTACTTC.

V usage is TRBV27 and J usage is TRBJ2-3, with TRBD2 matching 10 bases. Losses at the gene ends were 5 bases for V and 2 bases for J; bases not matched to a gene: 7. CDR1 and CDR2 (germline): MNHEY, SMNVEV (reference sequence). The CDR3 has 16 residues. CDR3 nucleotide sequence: TGTGCCAGCAGTCCTGAAAGCGGGGGGGACACAGATACGCAGTATTTT. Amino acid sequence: CASSPESGGDTDTQYF.